Presented here are 3 T cell receptor beta chains from one specimen sequenced in a study of graft-versus-host responses after intestinal transplantation. Antigen specificity for these receptors is unknown. Clones were read by immunoSEQ multiplex PCR, and TCRdb kept only the in-frame ones, dropping some. The sample lists 75,000 to 100,000 clones; 75% to 90% were seen once. Here the sequenced sample was unstimulated CD8+ T cells sorted from spleen or lymph node cells, taken before intestinal transplant. The source of these receptors is a human donor who received an intestinal transplant.

CDR3 bases: TGTGCCAGCAGACAGGGAACGAACACTGAAGCTTTCTTT. Amino acid sequence: CASRQGTNTEAFF. This chain uses TRBV7-6 with TRBJ1-1; tentatively, D is TRBD1 (6 bases). The CDR3 consists of 13 residues. Germline assignment: CDR1 SGHVS and CDR2 FNYEAQ. Trimming took 6 bases from V and 1 from J, leaving 9 bases between them.

The rearrangement links TRBV5-8 to TRBJ2-1; 8 nucleotides agree with TRBD1. J lost 8 bases, V lost 4 bases, and 8 bases had no gene match. The germline V gene encodes CDR1 SGHTS and CDR2 YDEGEE. The CDR3 is 14 amino acids. This CDR3 is CASSITGGGDEQFF. The CDR3 region has the DNA TGTGCCAGCAGCATAACAGGGGGTGGCGATGAGCAGTTCTTC.

The rearrangement uses TRBV19 and TRBJ1-2; TRBD1 might be the D (6 bases). CDR1 and CDR2 (germline): LNHDA, SQIVND (reference sequence). The V gene lost 5 bases and the J gene lost 3 bases, with 10 bases spanning the gap. The CDR3 consists of 13 residues. This CDR3 is CASSLQGHYGYTF. The CDR3 DNA follows: TGTGCCAGTAGTTTACAGGGTCACTATGGCTACACCTTC. Full variable domain (outside the CDR3, taken from reference TRBV19 and TRBJ1-2): DGGITQSPKYLFRKEGQNVTLSCEQNLNHDAMYWYRQDPGQGLRLIYYSQIVNDFQKGDIAEGYSVSREKKESFPLTVTSAQKNPTAFYLCASSLQGHYGYTFGSGTRLTVV.